This T cell receptor (beta chain) originates from a study of glioma-infiltrating T cells after dendritic cell vaccination. This CDR3 is built from 13 residues. V was cut by 0 bases and J by 1 base, with 6 bases left in between. Looked up from germline, CDR1 is GTSNPN and CDR2 is SVGIG (reference sequence). Study-level points and caveats: Few patients contributed both blood and tumor specimens.

No glioblastoma patient carried an isocitrate dehydrogenase mutation. Primers: 60 V beta forward and 13 J beta reverse. Method: immunoSEQ multiplex PCR; TCRdb's copy keeps in-frame clones and lacks some. This sample has around 62,000 clones, with 82% found just once. With regard to this clone: Its target is unknown.

The rearrangement joins TRBV30 to TRBJ2-5; maybe TRBD2 (6 bases). This receptor was obtained from a human donor with glioblastoma. Sequencing was performed on blood, taken before dendritic cell vaccination. This chain's CDR3 is CAWSVGLQETQYF. DNA for the CDR3: TGTGCCTGGAGTGTGGGACTCCAAGAGACCCAGTACTTC.